Detailed here is one TCR beta chain. Its antigen is not identified. Germline values: CDR1 SNHLY, CDR2 FYNNEI. Trimming took off 5 bases at V and 5 bases at J, with 19 bases between the two ends. This CDR3 is 16 amino acids long. The data derive from a study of cytomegalovirus exposure and HLA in healthy donors. Study results and caveats: Among TCR sequences, most were rare, though some public TCRs appeared in many donors. Some TCR beta chains (roughly 150 of them) were listed as cytomegalovirus-associated. It was reportedly the case that the classifier diagnosed cytomegalovirus status with high specificity and sensitivity.

Separation from the roughly 670-subject first cohort characterized the roughly 130-subject validation cohort, to which the donors belonged. The method was immunoSEQ multiplex PCR; TCRdb's version includes in-frame clones alone and lacks a portion of them. This table has hundreds of thousands of clones, about 86% appearing once. The chain uses TRBV2 and TRBJ1-5, with a tentative D call TRBD1 (6 bases). This sequence was found in a man in his late teens or twenties in good health and CMV-seronegative. The sequenced material came from PBMCs. The CDR3 reads CASSKGEGWGYQPQHF. The CDR3 nucleotides are TGTGCCAGCAGTAAGGGGGAGGGCTGGGGTTATCAGCCCCAGCATTTT.